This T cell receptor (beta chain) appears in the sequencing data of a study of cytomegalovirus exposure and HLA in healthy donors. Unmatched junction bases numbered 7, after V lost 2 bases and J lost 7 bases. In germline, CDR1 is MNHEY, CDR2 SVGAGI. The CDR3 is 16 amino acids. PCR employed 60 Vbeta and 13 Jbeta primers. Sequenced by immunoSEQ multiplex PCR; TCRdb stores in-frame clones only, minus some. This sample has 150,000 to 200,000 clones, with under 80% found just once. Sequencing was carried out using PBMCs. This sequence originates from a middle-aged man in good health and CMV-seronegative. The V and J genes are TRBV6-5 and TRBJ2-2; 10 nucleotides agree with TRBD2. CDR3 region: CASSYRAGGPSGELFF. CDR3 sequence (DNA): TGTGCCAGCAGTTACAGAGCGGGAGGGCCGAGCGGGGAGCTGTTTTTT.